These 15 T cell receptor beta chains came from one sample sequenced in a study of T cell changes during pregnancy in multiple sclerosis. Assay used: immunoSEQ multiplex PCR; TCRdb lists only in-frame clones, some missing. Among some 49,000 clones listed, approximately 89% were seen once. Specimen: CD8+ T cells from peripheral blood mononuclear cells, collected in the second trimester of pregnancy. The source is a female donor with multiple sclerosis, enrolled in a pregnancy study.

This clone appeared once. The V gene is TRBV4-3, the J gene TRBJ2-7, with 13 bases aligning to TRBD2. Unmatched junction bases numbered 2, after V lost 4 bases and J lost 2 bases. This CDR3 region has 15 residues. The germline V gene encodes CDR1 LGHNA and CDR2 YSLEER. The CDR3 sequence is CASSPTSGGAYEQYF. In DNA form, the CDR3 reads TGCGCCAGCAGCCCCACTAGCGGGGGGGCCTACGAGCAGTACTTC.

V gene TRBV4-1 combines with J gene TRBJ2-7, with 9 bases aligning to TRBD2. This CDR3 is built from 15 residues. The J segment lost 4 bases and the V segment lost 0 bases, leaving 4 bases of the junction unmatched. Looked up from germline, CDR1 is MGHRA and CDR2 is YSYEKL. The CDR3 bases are TGCGCCAGCAGCCAAGAGCCGCTAGCGGGGTACGAGCAGTACTTC. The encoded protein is CASSQEPLAGYEQYF.

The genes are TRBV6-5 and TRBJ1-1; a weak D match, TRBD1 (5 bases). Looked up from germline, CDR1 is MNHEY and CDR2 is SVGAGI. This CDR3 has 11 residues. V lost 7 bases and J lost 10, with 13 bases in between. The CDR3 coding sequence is TGTGCCAGCAACCTGGGCAGGGTAGCTTTCTTT. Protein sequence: CASNLGRVAFF.

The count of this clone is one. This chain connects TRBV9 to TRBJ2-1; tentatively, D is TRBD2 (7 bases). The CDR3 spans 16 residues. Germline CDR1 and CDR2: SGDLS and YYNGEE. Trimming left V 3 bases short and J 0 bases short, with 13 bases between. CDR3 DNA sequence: TGTGCCAGCAGCGCCCGAGGGGGGGGCTCCTACAATGAGCAGTTCTTC. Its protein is CASSARGGGSYNEQFF.

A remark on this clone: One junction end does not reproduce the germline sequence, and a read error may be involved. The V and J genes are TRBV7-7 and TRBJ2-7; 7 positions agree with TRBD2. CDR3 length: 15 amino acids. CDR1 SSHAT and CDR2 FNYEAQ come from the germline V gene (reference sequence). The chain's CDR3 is CASSPTGPGGYEQYF. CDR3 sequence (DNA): TGTGCTAGCAGCCCCACCGGTCCGGGGGGATACGAGCAGTACTTC.

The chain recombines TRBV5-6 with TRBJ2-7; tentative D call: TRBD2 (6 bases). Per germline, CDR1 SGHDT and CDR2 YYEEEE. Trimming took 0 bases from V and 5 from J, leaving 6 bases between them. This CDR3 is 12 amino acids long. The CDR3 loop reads CASSLGGDEQYF. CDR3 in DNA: TGTGCCAGCAGCTTGGGGGGGGACGAGCAGTACTTC.

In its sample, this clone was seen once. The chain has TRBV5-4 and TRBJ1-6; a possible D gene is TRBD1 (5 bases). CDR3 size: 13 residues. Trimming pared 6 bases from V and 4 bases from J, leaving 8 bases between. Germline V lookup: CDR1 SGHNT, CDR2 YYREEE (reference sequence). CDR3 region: CASNQGYNSPLHF. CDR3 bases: TGTGCCAGCAACCAGGGTTATAATTCACCCCTCCACTTT.

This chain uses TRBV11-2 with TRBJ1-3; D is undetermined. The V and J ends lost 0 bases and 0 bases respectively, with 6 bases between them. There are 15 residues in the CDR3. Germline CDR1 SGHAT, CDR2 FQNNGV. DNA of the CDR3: TGTGCCAGCAGCTTAGAGTCTTACTCTGGAAACACCATATATTTT. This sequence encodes CASSLESYSGNTIYF. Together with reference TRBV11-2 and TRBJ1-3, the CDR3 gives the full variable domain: EAGVAQSPRYKIIEKRQSVAFWCNPISGHATLYWYQQILGQGPKLLIQFQNNGVVDDSQLPKDRFSAERLKGVDSTLKIQPAKLEDSAVYLCASSLESYSGNTIYFGEGSWLTVV.

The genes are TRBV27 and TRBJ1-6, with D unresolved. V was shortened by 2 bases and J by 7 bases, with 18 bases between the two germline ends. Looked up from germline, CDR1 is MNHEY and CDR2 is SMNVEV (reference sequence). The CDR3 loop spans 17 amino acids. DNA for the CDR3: TGTGCCAGCAGTTTAACATCAGGCCCCGAACCCAATTCACCCCTCCACTTT. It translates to CASSLTSGPEPNSPLHF.

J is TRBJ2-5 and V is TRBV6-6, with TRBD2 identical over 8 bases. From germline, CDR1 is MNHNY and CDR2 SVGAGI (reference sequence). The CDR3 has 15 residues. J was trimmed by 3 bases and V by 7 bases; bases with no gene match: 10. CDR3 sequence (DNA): TGTGCCAGCACCCGATTACTAGCGGAGGAAGAGACCCAGTACTTC. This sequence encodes CASTRLLAEEETQYF.

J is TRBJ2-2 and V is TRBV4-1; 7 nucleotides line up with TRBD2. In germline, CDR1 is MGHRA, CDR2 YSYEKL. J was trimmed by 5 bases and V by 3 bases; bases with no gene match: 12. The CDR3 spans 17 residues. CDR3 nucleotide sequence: TGCGCCAGCAGCCACCCCCAGGGAGGCGGGGGTACCGGGGAGCTGTTTTTT. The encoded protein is CASSHPQGGGGTGELFF.

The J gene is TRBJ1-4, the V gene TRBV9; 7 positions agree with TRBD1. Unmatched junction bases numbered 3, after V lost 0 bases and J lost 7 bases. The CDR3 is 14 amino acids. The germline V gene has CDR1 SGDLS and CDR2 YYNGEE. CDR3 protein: CASSVGQGGEKLFF. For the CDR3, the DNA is TGTGCCAGCAGCGTAGGACAGGGAGGTGAAAAACTGTTTTTT.

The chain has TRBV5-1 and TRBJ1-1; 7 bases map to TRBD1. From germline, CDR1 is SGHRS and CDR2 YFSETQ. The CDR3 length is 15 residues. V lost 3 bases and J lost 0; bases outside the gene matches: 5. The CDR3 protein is CASSWETGMNTEAFF. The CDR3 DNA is TGCGCCAGCAGCTGGGAGACAGGGATGAACACTGAAGCTTTCTTT.

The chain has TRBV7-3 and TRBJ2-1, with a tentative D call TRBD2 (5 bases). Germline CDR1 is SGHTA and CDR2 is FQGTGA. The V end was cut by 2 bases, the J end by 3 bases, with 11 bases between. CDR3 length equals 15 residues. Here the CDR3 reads CASSLDNSGYNEQFF. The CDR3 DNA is TGTGCCAGCAGCTTAGATAACAGCGGCTACAATGAGCAGTTCTTC.

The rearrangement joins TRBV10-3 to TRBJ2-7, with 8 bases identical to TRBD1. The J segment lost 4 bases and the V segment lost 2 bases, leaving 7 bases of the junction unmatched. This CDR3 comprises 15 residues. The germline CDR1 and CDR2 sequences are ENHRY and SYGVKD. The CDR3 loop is CAISETGQGVYEQYF. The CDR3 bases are TGTGCCATCAGTGAGACAGGACAGGGAGTTTACGAGCAGTACTTC.